This TCR beta chain stems from a study of shared clonotypes between healthy human individuals. Notes on this clone: The sample contains more than one DNA sequence encoding this CDR3.

The CDR3 runs to 15 residues. V dropped 0 bases and J dropped 5 bases, with 14 bases sitting between them. Germline CDR1 SGHRS, CDR2 YFSETQ. Sequenced by immunoSEQ multiplex PCR; TCRdb stores in-frame clones only, minus some. The data show about 2.4 million clones, with 90% to 95% seen just once and roughly 0.36% held by the top ten. The chain carries TRBV5-1 and TRBJ1-2, with D perhaps TRBD1 (5 bases). The source is a man aged 18 to 35 in good health. Some clones in this sample may be carry-over from other donors' samples. The sample comprised naive CD4+ T cells from PBMCs. Subset here: CD45RA+ positively selected. The CDR3 region has the DNA TGCGCCAGCAGCTTGGCTGGGGACCGGAGGTATGGCTACACCTTC. Translated: CASSLAGDRRYGYTF.